This is a list of T cell receptor beta chains from one sample in a study of PD-1 blockade in mismatch repair-deficient tumors. Clones were read by immunoSEQ multiplex PCR, and TCRdb kept only the in-frame ones, dropping some. The sample shows about 68,000 clones, 70% to 80% of them seen only once. The starting material was peripheral blood, obtained 2 weeks after starting pembrolizumab. The receptors were gathered from an adult with mismatch repair-deficient cancer. The CDR3 runs from the conserved cysteine through the conserved F or W. A D gene is named only where the DNA matches it firmly. For some rows the clone size is stated as once, few or many, or as a class when expanded; others skip it.

j_call	d_call	v_call	clone_size	cdr3_nt	cdr3_aa
TRBJ1-5	-	TRBV19	-	TGTGCCAGTAGTATCTCCGGGACCCTTCGTAATCAGCCCCAGCATTTT	CASSISGTLRNQPQHF
TRBJ2-7	-	TRBV9	-	TGTGCCAGCAGCGTGGGCCCCGGGGGCTCCTACGAGCAGTACTTC	CASSVGPGGSYEQYF
TRBJ2-7	-	TRBV18	few	TGTGCCAGCTCACTCCGGGGACAATACGAGCAGTACTTC	CASSLRGQYEQYF
TRBJ2-1	TRBD2	TRBV2	-	TGTGCCAGCGCCGGACTAGCCTACAATGAGCAGTTCTTC	CASAGLAYNEQFF
TRBJ1-5	-	TRBV19	-	TGTGCCAGTAGGCCTACAGGATTAGGGAATCAGCCCCAGCATTTT	CASRPTGLGNQPQHF
TRBJ2-5	-	TRBV30	-	TGTGCCTGGAGTCGGAATCACAAAGAGACCCAGTACTTC	CAWSRNHKETQYF
TRBJ2-5	-	TRBV7-7	-	TGTGCTAGCAGCGCAACAGGGTTACAAGAGACCCAGTACTTC	CASSATGLQETQYF
TRBJ2-2	-	TRBV5-8	-	TGTGCCAGCAGCTTGGATGGGGCTGCCGGGGAGCTGTTTTTT	CASSLDGAAGELFF
TRBJ1-5	-	TRBV28	-	TGTGCCAGCAGGGCCCCCGGAGGGGGTCAGCCCCAGCATTTT	CASRAPGGGQPQHF
TRBJ1-2	-	TRBV11-3	-	TGTGCCAGCAGCTTACAACTGGGTACGACGGCTTACTATGGCTACACCTTC	CASSLQLGTTAYYGYTF